This TCR beta chain was observed in a study of somatic mutations in cytotoxic T cells in rheumatoid arthritis. Across the whole study: It was right after diagnosis, before any treatment, that patient blood (roughly 30 ml EDTA) was drawn. Among the T-cell populations stained with V beta antibodies, some were separated by flow sorting at nearly 100% purity, including V beta1+ cells whose TCRB was sequenced.

As concerns this clone: The target antigen is unknown.

TCRdb keeps only in-frame clones here, not all; method: immunoSEQ multiplex PCR. This sample has about 15,000 clones, with about three quarters found just once. Study-wide results and limits: Any difference in CD8+ T-cell clonality between patients who had rheumatoid arthritis and healthy controls who were age-matched was not statistically significant. About an eighth of the roughly 60 patients had a largest CD8+ clone above 20% of CD8+ cells.

The CDR3 covers 12 residues. Trimming took 3 bases from V and 7 from J, leaving 9 bases between them. CDR1 and CDR2 (germline): SEHNR, FQNEAQ (reference sequence). The chain carries TRBV7-9 and TRBJ1-1; a weak D match, TRBD1 (5 bases). The receptor was derived from an adult with rheumatoid arthritis. The sample was CD8+ T cells sorted from blood. The CDR3, as DNA: TGTGCCAGCAGCTTTGGTAGGGGTGAAGCTTTCTTT. It specifies CASSFGRGEAFF.